The clone carrying this TCR beta chain was recorded a few times. This sample is drawn from a study of radiation and T cells in renal cell carcinoma. Treatment noted: 15 Gy SBRT to primary tumor, nephrectomy 4 weeks later. Assay used: immunoSEQ multiplex PCR; TCRdb lists only in-frame clones, some missing. The profile covers about 15,000 clones, with 64% appearing a single time and 27% taken by the ten largest. CDR1 SNHLY and CDR2 FYNNEI come from the germline V gene. After removal of 10 bases from V and 5 bases from J, the junction contained 11 bases not matched to a gene. CDR3 size: 14 residues. The chain combines TRBV2 with TRBJ2-5; TRBD1 matches at 9 bases. The TCR originated in a woman aged 65 to 85 with renal cell carcinoma. This material consisted of tumor tissue, taken from a patient whose treatment included radiotherapy and nephrectomy. In nucleotides, the CDR3 is TGTGCCACCATGGGACAGGGCTTCTTCGAGACCCAGTACTTC. Its protein is CATMGQGFFETQYF.